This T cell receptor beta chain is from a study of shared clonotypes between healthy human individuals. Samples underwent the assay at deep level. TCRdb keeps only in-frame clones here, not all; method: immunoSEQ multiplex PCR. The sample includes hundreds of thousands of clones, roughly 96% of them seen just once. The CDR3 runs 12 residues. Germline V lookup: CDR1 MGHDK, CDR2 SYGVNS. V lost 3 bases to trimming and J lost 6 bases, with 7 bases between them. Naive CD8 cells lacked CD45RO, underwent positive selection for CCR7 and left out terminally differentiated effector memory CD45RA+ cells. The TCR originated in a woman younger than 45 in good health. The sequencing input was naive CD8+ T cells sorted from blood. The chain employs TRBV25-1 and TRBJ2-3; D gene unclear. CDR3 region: CASSDQQDTQYF. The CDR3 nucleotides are TGTGCCAGCAGTGACCAACAGGATACGCAGTATTTT.